The entry that follows covers one T cell receptor beta chain sequence. This specimen comes from a study of control samples from healthy donors and cancer patients. Produced via immunoSEQ multiplex PCR; TCRdb's table is partial and in-frame only. Of 90,000 to 150,000 clones listed, around 88% are singletons. The V end was cut by 5 bases, the J end by 5 bases, with 8 bases between. The CDR3 loop spans 12 amino acids. Germline lookup yields CDR1 SGHTA and CDR2 FQGNSA. The sequenced sample consisted of blood. This chain links TRBV7-2 with TRBJ2-3; D ambiguous. This TCR derives from a man aged 40-49 years in good health. CDR3 nucleotide sequence: TGTGCCAGCAGCCAGCAGAGAGATACGCAGTATTTT. Translating gives CASSQQRDTQYF.